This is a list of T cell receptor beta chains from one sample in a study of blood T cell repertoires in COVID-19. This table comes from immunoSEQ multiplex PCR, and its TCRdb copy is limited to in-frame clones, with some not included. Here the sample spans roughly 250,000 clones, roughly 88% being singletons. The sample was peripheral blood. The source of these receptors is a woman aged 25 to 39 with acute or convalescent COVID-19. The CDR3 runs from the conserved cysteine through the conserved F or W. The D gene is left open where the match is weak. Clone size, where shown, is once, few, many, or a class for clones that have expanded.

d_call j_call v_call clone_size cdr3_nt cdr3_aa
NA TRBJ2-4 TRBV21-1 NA TGTGCCAGCAGACAGGGGAACATTCAGTACTTC CASRQGNIQYF
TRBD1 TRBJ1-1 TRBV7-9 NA TGTGCCAGCAGCTTAGTTCCGACAGGGGGCACTGAAGCTTTCTTT CASSLVPTGGTEAFF
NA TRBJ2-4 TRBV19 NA NA CASSWGQGAKGPEYF
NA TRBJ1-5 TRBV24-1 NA TGTGCCACCAGTGATCGACTGGGTCCCACTCAGCCCCAGCATTTT CATSDRLGPTQPQHF
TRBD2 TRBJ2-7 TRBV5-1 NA TGCGCCAGCAGCCCATTCGGGACTAGCGGGACTCAGACCTACGAGCAGTACTTC CASSPFGTSGTQTYEQYF
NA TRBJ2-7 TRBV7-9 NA TGTGCCAGCAGCACGAGCTCCTACGAGCAGTACTTC CASSTSSYEQYF
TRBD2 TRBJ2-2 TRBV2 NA TGTGCCAGCAGCCTGACTAGCGGCGACGCGAACACCGGGGAGCTGTTTTTT CASSLTSGDANTGELFF
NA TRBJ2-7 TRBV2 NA TGTGCCAGCACTTTTTGGACAAAAAATTCCTACGAGCAGTACTTC CASTFWTKNSYEQYF
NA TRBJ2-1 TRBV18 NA TGTGCCAGCTCACCACTGCAGGCTAGCCTTTCCTACAATGAGCAGTTCTTC CASSPLQASLSYNEQFF
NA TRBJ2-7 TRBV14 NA TGTGCCAGCAGCCAGGGGCTCGCTAGGGGCGAGCAGTACTTC CASSQGLARGEQYF
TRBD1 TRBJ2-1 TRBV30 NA TGTGCCTGGACCCTCCCGGGACAGGGGGCTTTGGGTGAGCAGTTCTTC CAWTLPGQGALGEQFF
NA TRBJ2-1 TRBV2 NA TGTGCCAGCAGTGACAGCTCCTACAATGAGCAGTTCTTC CASSDSSYNEQFF
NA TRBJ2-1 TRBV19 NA TGTGCCAGTAGAGGGACTGGGAAGCGGCTTTACAATGAGCAGTTCTTC CASRGTGKRLYNEQFF
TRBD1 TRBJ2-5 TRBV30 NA TGTGCCTGGACCTCTTTGGGACAGCCACAAGAGACCCAGTACTTC CAWTSLGQPQETQYF
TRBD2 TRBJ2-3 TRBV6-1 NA TGTGCCAGCAGTGAAGGACTAGCGGGTAGTTCAGATACGCAGTATTTT CASSEGLAGSSDTQYF
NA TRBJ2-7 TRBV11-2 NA TGTGCCAGCAGCAAGACTAATCCGGGCCCCTACGAGCAGTACTTC CASSKTNPGPYEQYF
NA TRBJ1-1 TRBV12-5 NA TGTGCTAGTGGTCCTACAGGGCGGAACACTGAAGCTTTCTTT CASGPTGRNTEAFF
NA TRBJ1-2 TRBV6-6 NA TGTGCCAGCAGCCCAGACACGGACTATGGCTACACCTTC CASSPDTDYGYTF
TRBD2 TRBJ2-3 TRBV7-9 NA TGTGCCAGCAGCTCGGGACTAGCCCTTCCAGATACGCAGTATTTT CASSSGLALPDTQYF
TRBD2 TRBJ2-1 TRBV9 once TGTGCCAGCAGCCCTAAGGGACTAGCGGGTTACAATGAGCAGTTCTTC CASSPKGLAGYNEQFF
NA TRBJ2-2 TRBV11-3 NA TGTGCCAGCAGCGAGGGACTGAACACCGGGGAGCTGTTTTTT CASSEGLNTGELFF
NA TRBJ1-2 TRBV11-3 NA TGTGCCAGCAGCTTAGATAGTAGGGGCCGCTATGGCTACACCTTC CASSLDSRGRYGYTF
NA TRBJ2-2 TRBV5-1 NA TGCGCCAGCAGAGAGGACAGGAACACCGGGGAGCTGTTTTTT CASREDRNTGELFF
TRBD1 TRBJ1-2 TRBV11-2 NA TGTGCCAGCAGCTTGGGACAGGGGGCCGGTGGCTACACCTTC CASSLGQGAGGYTF
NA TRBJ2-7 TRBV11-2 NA TGTGCCAGCACCTACCTGACAACCTCGGATTACGAGCAGTACTTC CASTYLTTSDYEQYF
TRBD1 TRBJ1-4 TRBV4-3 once TGCGCCAGCAGCCGTTCCGGGACAGGGGAAGAAAAACTGTTTTTT CASSRSGTGEEKLFF
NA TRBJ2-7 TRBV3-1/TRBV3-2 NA TGTGCCAGCAGCCAGACGGCGGTGCGCCACGAGCAGTACTTC CASSQTAVRHEQYF
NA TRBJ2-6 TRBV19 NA TGTGCCAGTAGTATCTGGGACAAGTCGGGGGCCAACGTCCTGACTTTC CASSIWDKSGANVLTF
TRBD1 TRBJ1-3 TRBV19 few TGTGCCAGTAGTATCGACAGGGCAAGCTCTGGAAACACCATATATTTT CASSIDRASSGNTIYF
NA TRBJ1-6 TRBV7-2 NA TGTGCCAGCAGCTTAGGAGGGAGGGCGGTTAATTCACCCCTCCACTTT CASSLGGRAVNSPLHF
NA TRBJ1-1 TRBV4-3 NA TGCGCCAGCAGCCAAGATCGGCCGGCGGTCAACACTGAAGCTTTCTTT CASSQDRPAVNTEAFF
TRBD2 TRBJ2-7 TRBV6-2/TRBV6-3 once TGTGCCAGCAGTTACTCAAGTCTAGCGGGAGCTTACGAGCAGTACTTC CASSYSSLAGAYEQYF
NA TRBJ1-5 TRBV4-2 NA TGTGCCAGCAGCCAAGAGGGCCAGCCCCAGCATTTT CASSQEGQPQHF
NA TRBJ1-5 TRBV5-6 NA TGTGCCAGCAGCTTGGGCGTGAGGGAGAATCAGCCCCAGCATTTT CASSLGVRENQPQHF
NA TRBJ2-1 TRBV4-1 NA TGCGCCAGCATGGCGGGAAACTACAATGAGCAGTTCTTC CASMAGNYNEQFF
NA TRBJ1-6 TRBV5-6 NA TGTGCCAGCAGCTTAGAAGGGAGCTCCTATAATTCACCCCTCCACTTT CASSLEGSSYNSPLHF
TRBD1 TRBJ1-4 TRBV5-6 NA TGTGCCAGCAGCTTTGGACAGGGAAGAGAAAAACTGTTTTTT CASSFGQGREKLFF
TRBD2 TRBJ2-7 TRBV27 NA TGTGCCAGCTGGGGAGGGAGCGAGCAGTACTTC CASWGGSEQYF
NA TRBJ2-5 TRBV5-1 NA TGCGCCAGCAGCTTGGGGGGGACAAGCCAAGAGACCCAGTACTTC CASSLGGTSQETQYF
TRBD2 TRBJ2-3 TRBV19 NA TGTGCCAGTAGTACTGGACTAGCGGGAGGGGATACGCAGTATTTT CASSTGLAGGDTQYF
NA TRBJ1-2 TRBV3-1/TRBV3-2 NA TGTGCCAGCAGCCAAGATTTAGGGGCTAACTATGGCTACACCTTC CASSQDLGANYGYTF
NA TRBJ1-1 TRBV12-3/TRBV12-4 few TGTGCCAGTTGGAGGGCGGGAGAGACTGAAGCTTTCTTT CASWRAGETEAFF
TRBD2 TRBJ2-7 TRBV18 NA TGTGCCAGCTCACCACCTTTGGCGGGAGGGCCACGGGAGCAGTACTTC CASSPPLAGGPREQYF
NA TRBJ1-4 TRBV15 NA TGTGCCACCAGCAGAGGACAGGAGAATGAAAAACTGTTTTTT CATSRGQENEKLFF
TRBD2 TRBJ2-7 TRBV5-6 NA TGTGCCAGCAGCCCGGGAGGGCTCGAGCAGTACTTC CASSPGGLEQYF
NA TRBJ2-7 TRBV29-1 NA TGCAGCGTTGGTCAGGCGTTTTACGAGCAGTACTTC CSVGQAFYEQYF